The rows below give T cell receptor beta chains drawn from one sample of a study of patients and donors after allogeneic stem cell transplantation. TCRdb called the RT-PCR reads again in MiXCR, with one record for every CDR3 protein. The sample records fewer than 500,000 distinct CDR3 sequences, more than 15% being singletons. The specimen sequenced was blood, either unsorted or a sorted T cell fraction (not recorded which). The source of these receptors is a human donor who was either an allogeneic HSCT recipient or a stem cell or donor lymphocyte infusion donor (not recorded which). It is not recorded whose cells these are; they may come from a transplant donor. CDR3s include the opening cysteine and the closing phenylalanine or tryptophan. The D gene is left open where the match is weak. Clone size appears in some rows only: once, few, many, or a class for an expanded clone.

TRBV4-3	many	TRBJ1-1	-	CASSRTPNTEAFF	TGCGCCAGCAGCCGGACCCCGAACACTGAAGCTTTCTTT
TRBV5-5	-	TRBJ2-1	-	CASSLDAGAPYNEQFF	TGTGCCAGCAGCTTGGATGCCGGAGCACCGTACAATGAGCAGTTCTTC
TRBV11-2	few	TRBJ2-1	-	CATTDVRDNEQFF	TGTGCCACTACAGACGTCCGGGACAATGAGCAGTTCTTC
TRBV11-2	few	TRBJ1-1	-	CASFPSKGRTEAFF	TGTGCCAGTTTCCCGAGCAAAGGGCGAACTGAAGCTTTCTTT
TRBV12-3/TRBV12-4	few	TRBJ2-7	TRBD2	CASSLALSGGASYEQYF	TGTGCCAGCAGTTTAGCGCTAAGCGGGGGGGCCTCCTACGAGCAGTACTTC
TRBV27	-	TRBJ2-7	-	CASSRKVAGYSYEQYF	TGTGCCAGCAGTCGAAAGGTTGCGGGGTACTCCTACGAGCAGTACTTC
TRBV7-9	-	TRBJ1-3	-	CASSAGWGNTIYF	TGTGCCAGCAGCGCAGGGTGGGGAAACACCATATATTTT
TRBV6-2/TRBV6-3	few	TRBJ1-6	-	CASSYSAVRTYNSPLHF	TGTGCCAGCAGTTACTCGGCGGTCCGGACGTATAATTCACCCCTCCACTTT
TRBV6-1	few	TRBJ1-1	-	CASSPYRQTEAFF	TGTGCCAGCAGTCCGTATCGTCAAACTGAAGCTTTCTTT
TRBV5-5	many	TRBJ1-2	TRBD1	CASSAGTGNYGYTF	TGTGCCAGCAGCGCCGGGACAGGGAACTATGGCTACACCTTC
TRBV30	-	TRBJ2-1	TRBD2	CAWTMGLAGYNEQFF	TGTGCCTGGACCATGGGACTAGCGGGTTACAATGAGCAGTTCTTC
TRBV29-1	few	TRBJ1-1	-	CSLQLNTEAFF	TGCAGCCTCCAACTGAACACTGAAGCTTTCTTT
TRBV29-1	many	TRBJ2-4	-	CSVEGGESYNVRYF	TGCAGCGTTGAAGGAGGAGAATCCTACAATGTGCGGTACTTC
TRBV20-1	-	TRBJ2-1	-	CSANPEGEQFF	TGCAGTGCTAATCCCGAGGGGGAGCAGTTCTTC
TRBV4-1	few	TRBJ1-1	-	CASSQAQSGAFF	TGCGCCAGCAGCCAAGCCCAGAGTGGAGCTTTCTTT
TRBV12-3/TRBV12-4	-	TRBJ2-3	TRBD2	CASVSSGRAVDTQYF	TGTGCCAGCGTCTCTAGCGGGAGGGCGGTAGATACGCAGTATTTT
TRBV5-1	-	TRBJ2-3	-	CASSLGAITDTQYF	TGCGCCAGCAGCTTAGGGGCTATCACAGATACGCAGTATTTT
TRBV15	-	TRBJ2-1	-	CATSRDYSTMITGISYNEQFF	TGTGCCACCAGCAGAGATTACTCGACCATGATCACAGGGATATCCTACAATGAGCAGTTCTTC
TRBV7-2	few	TRBJ2-7	TRBD1	CASSGIQGPASYEQYF	TGTGCCAGCAGCGGCATACAGGGGCCGGCCTCCTACGAGCAGTACTTC
TRBV11-2	-	TRBJ2-3	TRBD2	CASSLGVGASGLLVTQYF	TGTGCCAGCAGCTTAGGGGTAGGGGCTAGCGGCCTCCTCGTCACGCAGTATTTT
TRBV7-9	many	TRBJ1-4	-	CASSFRGVGEKLFF	TGTGCCAGCAGCTTCAGGGGAGTAGGAGAAAAACTGTTTTTT
TRBV25-1	-	TRBJ2-3	TRBD2	CASSGREGLGDTQYF	TGTGCCAGCAGTGGACGGGAGGGCCTTGGGGATACGCAGTATTTT
TRBV12-3/TRBV12-4	-	TRBJ2-2	TRBD2	CASSSPGRGRAFGELFF	TGTGCCAGCAGTTCCCCAGGGCGTGGGAGGGCCTTCGGGGAGCTGTTTTTT
TRBV6-1	few	TRBJ1-5	-	CASSESRNNQPQHF	TGTGCCAGCAGTGAAAGCAGAAACAATCAGCCCCAGCATTTT
TRBV6-2/TRBV6-3	-	TRBJ2-2	TRBD1	CASNYWTGGVTNTGELFF	TGTGCCAGCAATTACTGGACAGGGGGAGTGACGAACACCGGGGAGCTGTTTTTT
TRBV25-1	-	TRBJ1-5	TRBD1	CASSESGTGASNQPQHF	TGTGCCAGCAGTGAGTCCGGGACAGGGGCTAGCAATCAGCCCCAGCATTTT
TRBV5-1	-	TRBJ1-1	-	CASSFTSNTEAFF	TGCGCCAGCAGCTTCACATCGAACACTGAAGCTTTCTTT
TRBV5-1	few	TRBJ2-1	TRBD2	CASSGDVVTSGVSYNEQFF	TGCGCCAGCAGCGGCGACGTGGTGACTAGCGGAGTTTCCTACAATGAGCAGTTCTTC
TRBV2	-	TRBJ2-3	-	CASSEWARSTDTQYF	TGTGCCAGCAGTGAATGGGCCCGAAGCACAGATACGCAGTATTTT
TRBV12-3/TRBV12-4	few	TRBJ1-5	TRBD1	CASSFGGRGRYQPQHF	TGTGCCAGCAGTTTCGGAGGCAGGGGGAGGTATCAGCCCCAGCATTTT
TRBV7-8	-	TRBJ1-2	-	CASSPGAGRAYGYTF	TGTGCCAGCAGCCCGGGGGCGGGCCGGGCCTATGGCTACACCTTC
TRBV12-3/TRBV12-4	-	TRBJ1-2	-	CASSPRANRDDGYTF	TGTGCCAGCAGTCCCCGGGCAAACAGGGATGATGGCTACACCTTC
TRBV19	-	TRBJ2-7	-	CASSQPSYEQYF	TGTGCCAGTAGCCAACCTTCCTACGAGCAGTACTTC
TRBV10-3	-	TRBJ1-2	-	CAISDSPRGGYTF	TGTGCCATCAGTGACTCCCCTAGGGGCGGCTACACCTTC
TRBV7-2	-	TRBJ2-5	TRBD2	CASSLRTSGGQTQYF	TGTGCCAGCAGCTTAAGGACTAGCGGGGGGCAGACCCAGTACTTC
TRBV27	-	TRBJ1-5	-	CASSFTGFNQPQHF	TGTGCCAGCAGTTTTACGGGGTTTAATCAGCCCCAGCATTTT
TRBV6-1	-	TRBJ2-2	-	CASSGLVGAPYTGELFF	TGTGCCAGCAGTGGCCTAGTTGGGGCGCCGTACACCGGGGAGCTGTTTTTT
TRBV7-9	few	TRBJ1-1	-	CASSLAGAMGPEAFF	TGTGCCAGCAGCTTGGCAGGCGCGATGGGTCCTGAAGCTTTCTTT
TRBV24-1	-	TRBJ2-3	TRBD2	CATSPWEGWPDTQYF	TGTGCCACCAGTCCATGGGAGGGGTGGCCAGATACGCAGTATTTT
TRBV11-3	many	TRBJ2-7	-	CASSNRDGYYEQYF	TGTGCCAGCAGCAACCGGGACGGATACTACGAGCAGTACTTC